The 32 T cell receptor beta chains below were found in one sample sequenced in a study of cytomegalovirus exposure and HLA in healthy donors. Sequencing was performed with immunoSEQ multiplex PCR; in TCRdb, only in-frame clones are kept and a portion is missing. Of around 110,000 clones listed, about nine tenths are singletons. The sample taken for sequencing was PBMCs. These receptors were obtained from a woman between 18 and 29 years old in good health and CMV-seropositive.

The genes are TRBV2 and TRBJ2-5; 10 bases are a match to TRBD2. CDR3 length: 16 residues. Germline values: CDR1 SNHLY, CDR2 FYNNEI. Trimming took 5 bases from V and 1 from J; bases not matched to a gene: 7. The CDR3 protein is CASSSAGGPSQETQYF. The CDR3 DNA sequence: TGTGCCAGCAGTTCAGCGGGGGGGCCTTCCCAAGAGACCCAGTACTTC.

This clone showed up just once. The chain couples TRBV27 to TRBJ1-5; D not certain. Germline V gene lookup returns CDR1 MNHEY and CDR2 SMNVEV (reference sequence). The CDR3 runs 13 residues. Trimming took off 5 bases at V and 7 bases at J, with 12 bases between the two ends. The chain's CDR3 is CASSRSGKQPQHF. The CDR3 nucleotides read TGTGCCAGCAGTCGATCGGGGAAGCAGCCCCAGCATTTT.

This clone appeared a few times. The chain is built from TRBV10-2 and TRBJ1-5; TRBD1 agrees at 8 bases. With 0 bases clipped from V and 7 bases from J, the junction kept 2 bases outside the gene matches. Germline V lookup: CDR1 WSHSY, CDR2 SAAADI. The CDR3 has 14 residues. The CDR3 is CASSESDRAQPQHF. The CDR3 coding sequence is TGCGCCAGCAGTGAGTCGGACAGGGCCCAGCCCCAGCATTTT.

The rearrangement joins TRBV7-9 to TRBJ2-1, with 8 positions matching TRBD1. Trimming cost V 4 bases and J 4 bases; bases outside gene matches: 12. The CDR3 consists of 17 residues. CDR1 is SEHNR, CDR2 FQNEAQ, per germline (reference sequence). DNA for the CDR3: TGTGCCAGCAGCTCGACAGGGGACAATAATTCGTACAATGAGCAGTTCTTC. Translation: CASSSTGDNNSYNEQFF.

The rearrangement joins TRBV5-1 to TRBJ2-3; 12 positions agree with TRBD2. This CDR3 has 17 residues. V trimming: 0 bases; J trimming: 9 bases; junction bases outside the gene matches: 11. CDR1 is SGHRS, CDR2 YFSETQ, per germline. The CDR3 reads CASSLAYASGGAGTQYF. The CDR3 DNA reads TGCGCCAGCAGCTTGGCCTACGCTAGCGGGGGGGCGGGAACGCAGTATTTT. Full variable domain (rest looked up from reference TRBV5-1 and TRBJ2-3): KAGVTQTPRYLIKTRGQQVTLSCSPISGHRSVSWYQQTPGQGLQFLFEYFSETQRNKGNFPGRFSGRQFSNSRSEMNVSTLELGDSALYLCASSLAYASGGAGTQYFGPGTRLTVL.

The V gene is TRBV29-1, the J gene TRBJ2-1; no reliable D call. The V gene's germline CDR1 is SQVTM and CDR2 ANQGSEA. Trimming left V 4 bases short and J 6 bases short, with 13 bases between. The CDR3 loop spans 13 amino acids. The DNA of the CDR3 is TGCAGCGTTGGCCCAGGCTGGCTCAATGAGCAGTTCTTC. This gives the protein CSVGPGWLNEQFF.

This clone occurred a few times. The chain recombines TRBV28 with TRBJ1-5, with D possibly being TRBD1 (5 bases). This CDR3 is built from 17 residues. Trimming stripped 1 base from V and 0 bases from J, with 13 bases between. The germline gives CDR1 MDHEN, CDR2 SYDVKM. CDR3 residues: CASSLSAGPYSNQPQHF. The CDR3 DNA follows: TGTGCCAGCAGTTTATCTGCGGGACCCTATAGCAATCAGCCCCAGCATTTT.

The chain has TRBV28 and TRBJ2-5; D is possibly TRBD2 (7 bases). CDR3 length equals 14 residues. CDR1 is MDHEN and CDR2 is SYDVKM in the germline V gene. Trimming shortened V by 4 bases and J by 5 bases, and 14 bases separated the two germline ends. The CDR3 region is CASSWDPGGETQYF. In nucleotides, the CDR3 is TGTGCCAGCAGTTGGGACCCGGGGGGCGAGACCCAGTACTTC.

The genes are TRBV25-1 and TRBJ2-1; D possibly corresponds to TRBD2 (5 bases). CDR1 MGHDK and CDR2 SYGVNS come from the germline V gene. The CDR3 length is 17 residues. V gave up 2 bases and J gave up 4 bases, with 18 bases separating them. CDR3 protein: CASSEPPTVGRYNEQFF. CDR3 in DNA: TGTGCCAGCAGTGAACCCCCTACGGTGGGGAGATACAATGAGCAGTTCTTC.

The rearrangement links TRBV5-1 to TRBJ1-6, with 7 bases that match TRBD1. V was clipped by 2 bases and J by 0 bases; unmatched bases: 11. From germline, CDR1 is SGHRS and CDR2 YFSETQ. CDR3 length equals 19 residues. The CDR3 nucleotides are TGCGCCAGCAGCTTTGGAACCGGGACAGAGAGCTCCTATAATTCACCCCTCCACTTT. Translated: CASSFGTGTESSYNSPLHF.

The gene calls are TRBV27 and TRBJ1-2; 7 bases match TRBD1. Germline V gene sequence: CDR1 MNHEY, CDR2 SMNVEV (reference sequence). V dropped 0 bases and J dropped 0; count of bases not matched to a gene: 7. The CDR3 is made up of 17 amino acids. The CDR3 DNA reads TGTGCCAGCAGTTTATCTGACTGGACAGGAACTAACTATGGCTACACCTTC. It encodes CASSLSDWTGTNYGYTF.

This chain uses TRBV10-3 with TRBJ1-6; 7 bases fit TRBD1. Per germline, CDR1 ENHRY and CDR2 SYGVKD. J was trimmed by 10 bases and V by 5 bases; bases with no gene match: 17. This CDR3 has 17 residues. CDR3 in DNA: TGTGCCATCAGTTACAACCCACCGGGACAGCTAAACTCACCCCTCCACTTT. Translation gives CAISYNPPGQLNSPLHF.

The V and J genes are TRBV7-9 and TRBJ2-1; D may be TRBD2 (6 bases). With 0 bases removed from V and 2 bases from J, the gap between germline ends came to 11 bases. This CDR3 is built from 16 residues. From germline, CDR1 is SEHNR and CDR2 FQNEAQ (reference sequence). CDR3 in amino acids: CASSLAGLLTYNEQFF. CDR3 DNA sequence: TGTGCCAGCAGCTTAGCGGGACTCCTAACCTACAATGAGCAGTTCTTC.

The genes are TRBV2 and TRBJ2-7; weak D call: TRBD2 (7 bases). V was clipped by 4 bases and J by 0 bases, with 13 bases between them. The V gene's germline CDR1 is SNHLY and CDR2 FYNNEI. This CDR3 comprises 15 residues. As DNA, the CDR3 is TGTGCCAGCAGTGGGGGGGGCGTATACTCCTACGAGCAGTACTTC. As protein: CASSGGGVYSYEQYF.

The chain joins TRBV2 to TRBJ1-1; the D gene is possibly TRBD1 (6 bases). The CDR3 consists of 16 residues. Germline V gene data show CDR1 as SNHLY and CDR2 as FYNNEI. Trimming pared 6 bases from V and 6 bases from J, leaving 23 bases between. The DNA for the CDR3 is TGTGCCAGCAGGACCACGAGGGGGGGTTACCTGTCTGAAGCTTTCTTT. Translating it yields CASRTTRGGYLSEAFF. Supplemented by reference TRBV2 and TRBJ1-1, the full variable domain reads EPEVTQTPSHQVTQMGQEVILRCVPISNHLYFYWYRQILGQKVEFLVSFYNNEISEKSEIFDDQFSVERPDGSNFTLKIRSTKLEDSAMYFCASRTTRGGYLSEAFFGQGTRLTVV.

DNA for the CDR3: TGTGCCAGCAGTCCCCGGATGGGGCCAAATCAGCCCCAGCATTTT. Protein product: CASSPRMGPNQPQHF. The chain employs TRBV28 and TRBJ1-5; the D gene is possibly TRBD1 (5 bases). The V gene's germline CDR1 is MDHEN and CDR2 SYDVKM. CDR3 size: 15 residues. Trimming removed 5 bases from V and 4 bases from J, with 15 bases in between.

The chain carries TRBV28 and TRBJ2-1; TRBD1 agrees at 7 bases. CDR1 and CDR2 from the germline V gene are MDHEN and SYDVKM. Trimming cost V 5 bases and J 6 bases; bases outside gene matches: 7. The CDR3 spans 14 residues. Written as DNA, the CDR3 is TGTGCCAGCAGTCCTACGGGACAGATCAATGAGCAGTTCTTC. Amino acids: CASSPTGQINEQFF.

This sequence joins TRBV7-9 and TRBJ1-5; D may be TRBD1 (6 bases). Germline values: CDR1 SEHNR, CDR2 FQNEAQ (reference sequence). The ends were cut back, 5 bases at V and 6 bases at J, with 8 bases in the middle. This CDR3 has 12 residues. Here the CDR3 reads CASSLQGQPQHF. CDR3 coding DNA: TGTGCCAGCAGCCTACAGGGTCAGCCCCAGCATTTT.

J is TRBJ1-5 and V is TRBV5-4, with a possible D match to TRBD1 (5 bases). CDR1 SGHNT and CDR2 YYREEE come from the germline V gene (reference sequence). The CDR3 is 14 residues long. The germline V and J ends were trimmed by 2 bases and 2 bases, with 8 bases remaining between them. CDR3 nucleotides: TGTGCCAGCAGCTTACAAGGGGGCAATCAGCCCCAGCATTTT. Translation: CASSLQGGNQPQHF.

J is TRBJ1-1 and V is TRBV27; D is perhaps TRBD1 (6 bases). V gave up 8 bases and J gave up 2 bases, with 15 bases separating them. The CDR3 length is 14 residues. Germline values: CDR1 MNHEY, CDR2 SMNVEV (reference sequence). The CDR3 DNA reads as TGTGCCAGCCACCTAGGGGGGGAAAACACTGAAGCTTTCTTT. Its translation is CASHLGGENTEAFF.

This clone was detected once. V usage is TRBV4-3 and J usage is TRBJ1-1, with D hard to call. CDR1 is LGHNA, CDR2 YSLEER, per germline. There are 13 residues in the CDR3. The V end lost 4 bases, the J end lost 6 bases, and 12 bases lay between the germline ends. This CDR3 is CASSLAAGAEAFF. Here the CDR3 DNA reads TGCGCCAGCAGCCTAGCCGCCGGGGCTGAAGCTTTCTTT.

The J gene is TRBJ1-2, the V gene TRBV6-1; 7 bases fit TRBD1. The V and J ends lost 5 bases and 4 bases, in that order; junction bases with no gene match: 1. The CDR3 is made up of 12 amino acids. The germline gives CDR1 MNHNS, CDR2 SASEGT. CDR3 sequence: CASSRQGYGYTF. The DNA for the CDR3 is TGTGCCAGCAGTCGACAGGGCTATGGCTACACCTTC.

The chain links TRBV7-6 to TRBJ2-5, with D hard to call. The CDR3 extends over 11 amino acids. The ends were cut back, 5 bases at V and 2 bases at J, with 3 bases in the middle. Germline loops: CDR1 SGHVS, CDR2 FNYEAQ. The CDR3: CASSLQETQYF. The CDR3 coding sequence is TGTGCCAGCAGCCTACAAGAGACCCAGTACTTC.

Written as DNA, the CDR3 is TGTGCCAGCAGTCCACCGAACGACCGGACAGTTAGCAATCAGCCCCAGCATTTT. It codes for CASSPPNDRTVSNQPQHF. V and J are TRBV28 and TRBJ1-5; the D gene is possibly TRBD1 (6 bases). The CDR3 loop spans 18 amino acids. Germline CDR1 MDHEN, CDR2 SYDVKM. Trimming left V 5 bases short and J 0 bases short, with 20 bases between.

The chain is built from TRBV28 and TRBJ2-7, with TRBD2 matching over 7 bases. Germline trimming cut 0 bases from V and 6 bases from J; bases unmatched to any gene: 14. The length of the CDR3 is 17 residues. CDR1 and CDR2 from the germline V gene are MDHEN and SYDVKM. The chain's CDR3 is CASSLWEGEVWGGEQYF. The CDR3 DNA reads TGTGCCAGCAGTTTATGGGAGGGTGAGGTCTGGGGGGGCGAGCAGTACTTC.

The rearrangement links TRBV2 to TRBJ1-6; D unclear. The CDR3 loop spans 16 amino acids. The germline CDR1 and CDR2 sequences are SNHLY and FYNNEI. Trimming pared 3 bases from V and 4 bases from J, leaving 13 bases between. This CDR3 is CASSDLGQSYNSPLHF. CDR3 in DNA: TGTGCCAGCAGTGATCTGGGCCAGAGTTATAATTCACCCCTCCACTTT.

This sequence joins TRBV28 and TRBJ2-3; 11 nucleotides line up with TRBD2. The junction had 8 bases not matched to a gene; V was cut back by 6 bases and J by 9 bases. The CDR3 runs to 14 residues. Germline CDR1 reads MDHEN; CDR2 reads SYDVKM. The CDR3 sequence is CASRSGTSGQTQYF. CDR3 DNA sequence: TGTGCCAGCAGGTCCGGGACTAGCGGACAAACGCAGTATTTT. Using reference TRBV28 and TRBJ2-3 for the parts outside the CDR3, the full variable domain is DVKVTQSSRYLVKRTGEKVFLECVQDMDHENMFWYRQDPGLGLRLIYFSYDVKMKEKGDIPEGYSVSREKKERFSLILESASTNQTSMYLCASRSGTSGQTQYFGPGTRLTVL.

This clone turned up a few times. The chain recombines TRBV7-9 with TRBJ2-7; possible D gene TRBD2, 5 bases. The V gene lost 9 bases and the J gene lost 0 bases, with 15 bases spanning the gap. CDR3 length: 14 amino acids. CDR1 and CDR2 from the germline V gene are SEHNR and FQNEAQ (reference sequence). The CDR3 loop reads CASSEAPSSYEQYF. In DNA form, the CDR3 reads TGTGCCAGTTCGGAGGCCCCGAGCTCCTACGAGCAGTACTTC.

The V call is TRBV7-9, the J call TRBJ2-5; D gene uncertain. Per germline, CDR1 SEHNR and CDR2 FQNEAQ (reference sequence). Trimming pared 1 base from V and 1 base from J, leaving 7 bases between. This CDR3 is 14 amino acids long. CDR3 in amino acids: CASSLGASQETQYF. DNA for the CDR3: TGTGCCAGCAGCTTAGGAGCGAGCCAAGAGACCCAGTACTTC. Variable domain in full (rest from reference TRBV7-9 and TRBJ2-5): DTGVSQNPRHKITKRGQNVTFRCDPISEHNRLYWYRQTLGQGPEFLTYFQNEAQLEKSRLLSDRFSAERPKGSFSTLEIQRTEQGDSAMYLCASSLGASQETQYFGPGTRLLVL.

V is TRBV28 and J is TRBJ2-7, with 9 bases matching TRBD1. V was clipped by 6 bases and J by 0 bases; unmatched bases: 6. Germline-derived CDR1 and CDR2 are MDHEN and SYDVKM. The CDR3 spans 15 residues. The CDR3 DNA sequence: TGTGCCAGCAGACGACAGGGGGACAGCTCCTACGAGCAGTACGTC. The encoded protein is CASRRQGDSSYEQYV.

The genes are TRBV19 and TRBJ2-7; 7 bases map to TRBD1. This CDR3 has 14 amino acids. The germline V gene encodes CDR1 LNHDA and CDR2 SQIVND (reference sequence). Germline trimming cut 5 bases from V and 2 bases from J; bases unmatched to any gene: 6. The CDR3 region is CASSVDRSAYEQYF. CDR3 sequence (DNA): TGTGCCAGTAGTGTGGACAGGTCGGCCTACGAGCAGTACTTC.

There are a few counts of this clone. The rearrangement uses TRBV9 and TRBJ1-1; D remains ambiguous. With 4 bases removed from V and 2 bases from J, the gap between germline ends came to 9 bases. The CDR3 spans 13 residues. Per germline, CDR1 SGDLS and CDR2 YYNGEE. CDR3 region: CASSPQSNTEAFF. The CDR3 coding sequence is TGTGCCAGCAGCCCCCAGTCTAACACTGAAGCTTTCTTT.